The present T cell receptor beta chain was sequenced within a study of blood T cells in healthy people across ages. Points from the study as a whole: Researchers deemed the diversity estimates from one million T cells underestimates. Among long-lived donors, naive CD4+ cells were more numerous and diversity higher than in aged donors.

Samples each had at least 5.5 micrograms of total RNA extracted. It was with a sample-barcoded 5' primer and a J-beta primer mix that a second PCR of roughly 7 to 12 cycles was run. TCRdb analysed the 5' RACE reads with MiXCR anew, one entry per CDR3 protein. The sample records hundreds of thousands of distinct CDR3 sequences, more than 40% being singletons. On this clonotype itself: Its antigen is currently unknown.

Trimming left V 5 bases short and J 1 base short, with 17 bases between. This CDR3 has 17 residues. CDR1 is SEHNR and CDR2 is FQNEAQ in the germline V gene (reference sequence). The chain carries TRBV7-9 and TRBJ2-2; possibly TRBD2 for D (7 bases). Sequenced input: blood. This clonotype was sampled from a man aged 55 to 70 in good health. The CDR3 DNA reads as TGTGCCAGCAGCGCGGCAAGGCGGGGGCGGAACACCGGGGAGCTGTTTTTT. It codes for CASSAARRGRNTGELFF.